What follows are 25 T cell receptor beta chains derived from one specimen sequenced in a study of control samples from healthy donors and cancer patients. Here immunoSEQ multiplex PCR was the method, and the copy in TCRdb shows in-frame clones only, minus some. The sample holds around 140,000 clones, 80% to 95% seen once. Sequencing input: blood. The receptors derive from a man between 18 and 35 years old in good health.

This sequence joins TRBV4-1 and TRBJ2-1; D is perhaps TRBD1 (5 bases). CDR1 is MGHRA and CDR2 is YSYEKL in the germline V gene. Trimming left V 0 bases short and J 5 bases short, with 17 bases between. This CDR3 has 17 amino acids. The chain's CDR3 is CASSQEGARWVNNEQFF. The CDR3 DNA is TGCGCCAGCAGCCAAGAAGGGGCTAGATGGGTAAACAATGAGCAGTTCTTC.

V is TRBV9 and J is TRBJ2-4, with D possibly being TRBD1 (7 bases). The V and J ends lost 5 bases and 8 bases respectively, with 20 bases between them. The CDR3 covers 15 residues. The germline V gene has CDR1 SGDLS and CDR2 YYNGEE. The CDR3 spells CASSGTPDRRDIQYF. The CDR3 nucleotides are TGTGCCAGCAGTGGAACCCCGGACAGGAGGGACATTCAGTACTTC.

The genes are TRBV11-3 and TRBJ2-5, with 11 bases fitting TRBD2. Germline values: CDR1 SGHNT, CDR2 YENEEA. This CDR3 region has 17 residues. The V and J ends lost 4 bases and 2 bases, in that order; junction bases with no gene match: 9. The CDR3 protein is CASSSGTSGYIQETQYF. As DNA, the CDR3 is TGTGCCAGCAGCTCTGGGACTAGCGGATATATACAAGAGACCCAGTACTTC. Based on the CDR3 plus reference TRBV11-3 and TRBJ2-5, the full variable domain is EAGVVQSPRYKIIEKKQPVAFWCNPISGHNTLYWYLQNLGQGPELLIRYENEEAVDDSQLPKDRFSAERLKGVDSTLKIQPAELGDSAVYLCASSSGTSGYIQETQYFGPGTRLLVL.

The chain carries TRBV19 and TRBJ1-5; 7 bases fit TRBD1. V shed 6 bases and J 2 bases; nucleotides not matched to a gene: 10. CDR1 is LNHDA and CDR2 is SQIVND in the germline V gene (reference sequence). The CDR3 extends over 16 amino acids. The CDR3 loop reads CASSTGEGRGNQPQHF. CDR3 in DNA: TGTGCCAGTAGCACAGGGGAGGGTCGGGGCAATCAGCCCCAGCATTTT.

The chain couples TRBV27 to TRBJ2-7, with D perhaps matching TRBD1 (6 bases). The germline gives CDR1 MNHEY, CDR2 SMNVEV (reference sequence). The length of the CDR3 is 14 residues. The V gene lost 2 bases and the J gene lost 5 bases, with 13 bases spanning the gap. The CDR3 spells CASSLGRGVHEQYF. The CDR3 nucleotides read TGTGCCAGCAGTTTAGGCAGGGGAGTCCACGAGCAGTACTTC.

The chain joins TRBV5-4 to TRBJ1-1; TRBD1 agrees at 7 bases. In germline, CDR1 is SGHNT, CDR2 YYREEE (reference sequence). With 4 bases clipped from V and 4 bases from J, the junction kept 10 bases outside the gene matches. The CDR3 loop spans 15 amino acids. The CDR3 DNA sequence: TGTGCCAGCAGCCGACAGGGAGTTTTGATCACTGAAGCTTTCTTT. Translating it yields CASSRQGVLITEAFF.

This clone has only one observation. V usage is TRBV7-9 and J usage is TRBJ1-4, with 8 bases that match TRBD1. Trimming cost V 4 bases and J 0 bases; bases outside gene matches: 10. The CDR3 extends over 18 amino acids. Looked up from germline, CDR1 is SEHNR and CDR2 is FQNEAQ (reference sequence). The DNA of the CDR3 is TGTGCCAGCAGCTACCGGGACAGGAGATTTGCAACTAATGAAAAACTGTTTTTT. This encodes CASSYRDRRFATNEKLFF.

The chain combines TRBV20-1 with TRBJ1-1; D gene uncertain. The CDR3 is made up of 11 amino acids. Trimming pared 2 bases from V and 6 bases from J, leaving 7 bases between. From germline, CDR1 is DFQATT and CDR2 SNEGSKA (reference sequence). The CDR3 is CSARRSSEAFF. For the CDR3, the DNA is TGCAGTGCTAGAAGAAGCTCTGAAGCTTTCTTT.

The rearrangement uses TRBV10-3 and TRBJ2-1; D may be TRBD2 (5 bases). This CDR3 has 15 amino acids. The germline gives CDR1 ENHRY, CDR2 SYGVKD. V lost 8 bases, J lost 1 base, and 15 bases lay in between. The CDR3 DNA is TGTGCCATCCGGCCCGGGGTAGAGTCCTACAATGAGCAGTTCTTC. It translates to CAIRPGVESYNEQFF.

The chain recombines TRBV10-3 with TRBJ1-2; D ambiguous. V gave up 4 bases and J gave up 4 bases, with 10 bases separating them. The CDR3 loop spans 13 amino acids. Germline assignment: CDR1 ENHRY and CDR2 SYGVKD. Here the CDR3 DNA reads TGTGCCATCAGTGGCGAGAATTTCTATGGCTACACCTTC. Its protein product is CAISGENFYGYTF.

V is TRBV11-2 and J is TRBJ2-7; the D gene is possibly TRBD2 (6 bases). The CDR3 has 14 residues. The V gene's germline CDR1 is SGHAT and CDR2 FQNNGV. The V and J ends lost 4 bases and 3 bases respectively, with 13 bases between them. The CDR3 region has the DNA TGTGCCAGCAGCTCCAATTGGGGGGTCTACGAGCAGTACTTC. Translating gives CASSSNWGVYEQYF.

V is TRBV19 and J is TRBJ2-1; 9 bases map to TRBD1. The V gene's germline CDR1 is LNHDA and CDR2 SQIVND (reference sequence). J was trimmed by 4 bases and V by 6 bases; bases with no gene match: 7. This CDR3 comprises 15 residues. In DNA, the CDR3 is TGTGCCAGTAGAAAACAGGGGGCCGAGTACAATGAGCAGTTCTTC. Protein sequence: CASRKQGAEYNEQFF.

This clone turned up a few times. The rearrangement uses TRBV10-3 and TRBJ2-7, with 8 bases fitting TRBD1. Trimming cost V 4 bases and J 1 base; bases outside gene matches: 3. This CDR3 is 14 amino acids long. Germline V CDR1 and CDR2: ENHRY, SYGVKD. The CDR3 region has the DNA TGTGCCATCAGTGGCGGGACAGGATCCTACGAGCAGTACTTC. This gives the protein CAISGGTGSYEQYF.

This clone was recorded once. This chain joins TRBV15 and TRBJ2-2; a weak D match, TRBD2 (6 bases). The CDR3 runs 13 residues. V lost 7 bases and J lost 5, with 11 bases in between. Germline V gives CDR1 LNHNV, CDR2 YYDKDF (reference sequence). This chain's CDR3 is CATNRGRTGELFF. CDR3 bases: TGTGCCACCAACCGGGGGAGGACCGGGGAGCTGTTTTTT.

The chain combines TRBV5-1 with TRBJ1-5; D gene uncertain. V lost 1 base to trimming and J lost 0 bases, with 8 bases between them. CDR3 length: 15 amino acids. CDR1 is SGHRS, CDR2 YFSETQ, per germline. In DNA form, the CDR3 reads TGCGCCAGCAGCTTGCGGGGAAATAGCAATCAGCCCCAGCATTTT. This translates into CASSLRGNSNQPQHF.

The genes are TRBV30 and TRBJ1-1; D not resolved. Germline loops: CDR1 GTSNPN, CDR2 SVGIG (reference sequence). Trimming shortened V by 4 bases and J by 5 bases, and 20 bases separated the two germline ends. The CDR3 is made up of 15 amino acids. The CDR3 loop reads CAWMLPGSPRTEAFF. As DNA, the CDR3 is TGTGCCTGGATGCTACCTGGGTCCCCCCGGACTGAAGCTTTCTTT.

V gene TRBV3-1 (or the pseudogene TRBV3-2) combines with J gene TRBJ2-7; D gene uncertain. The V gene lost 4 bases and the J gene lost 0 bases, with 16 bases spanning the gap. The CDR3 loop spans 16 amino acids. Germline CDR1 is LGHDT and CDR2 is YNNKEL (reference sequence). The CDR3 sequence: CASSPSTMLSSYEQYF. The DNA for the CDR3 is TGTGCCAGCAGCCCCTCAACAATGCTAAGCTCCTACGAGCAGTACTTC.

Here the CDR3 reads CAWSVGPGELFF. The DNA for the CDR3 is TGTGCCTGGAGTGTCGGTCCCGGGGAGCTGTTTTTT. V gene TRBV30 combines with J gene TRBJ2-2; D is ambiguous. Trimming stripped 0 bases from V and 6 bases from J, with 5 bases between. The CDR3 extends over 12 amino acids. Germline assignment: CDR1 GTSNPN and CDR2 SVGIG (reference sequence).

The genes are TRBV19 and TRBJ1-2; weak D call: TRBD1 (5 bases). Germline CDR1 and CDR2: LNHDA and SQIVND (reference sequence). This CDR3 is built from 15 residues. V lost 4 bases and J lost 6, with 18 bases in between. The CDR3, as DNA: TGTGCCAGTAGTACCGCGATAGGGGAAAATAATGGCTACACCTTC. Translating gives CASSTAIGENNGYTF. The complete variable domain, with remaining parts taken from reference TRBV19 and TRBJ1-2, reads DGGITQSPKYLFRKEGQNVTLSCEQNLNHDAMYWYRQDPGQGLRLIYYSQIVNDFQKGDIAEGYSVSREKKESFPLTVTSAQKNPTAFYLCASSTAIGENNGYTFGSGTRLTVV.

V gene TRBV7-7 combines with J gene TRBJ2-2; the D gene is possibly TRBD2 (6 bases). The length of the CDR3 is 12 residues. Germline V CDR1 and CDR2: SSHAT, FNYEAQ (reference sequence). As DNA, the CDR3 is TGTGCAAGCGGGTACAACACCGGGGAGCTGTTTTTT. It encodes CASGYNTGELFF.

This chain uses TRBV28 with TRBJ1-5, with D perhaps TRBD1 (5 bases). The CDR3 spans 13 residues. Per germline, CDR1 MDHEN and CDR2 SYDVKM. V was cut by 8 bases and J by 7 bases, with 15 bases left in between. CDR3: CASWPGSSQPQHF. The CDR3 DNA sequence: TGTGCCAGCTGGCCAGGGAGCAGCCAGCCCCAGCATTTT. The full variable domain, with the rest looked up from reference TRBV28 and TRBJ1-5, is DVKVTQSSRYLVKRTGEKVFLECVQDMDHENMFWYRQDPGLGLRLIYFSYDVKMKEKGDIPEGYSVSREKKERFSLILESASTNQTSMYLCASWPGSSQPQHFGDGTRLSIL.

The chain couples TRBV28 to TRBJ2-5, with 12 bases matching TRBD2. Germline loops: CDR1 MDHEN, CDR2 SYDVKM. CDR3 length: 16 amino acids. V shed 4 bases and J 4 bases; nucleotides not matched to a gene: 7. The CDR3 DNA follows: TGTGCCAGCAGTTCCCCTAGCGGGAGGGCGCGAGAGACCCAGTACTTC. It encodes CASSSPSGRARETQYF.

The J gene is TRBJ2-1, the V gene TRBV19, with TRBD1 as a possible D gene (7 bases). CDR3 length: 17 amino acids. Deletions cut 0 bases from V and 1 base from J, with 13 bases between. Germline V CDR1 and CDR2: LNHDA, SQIVND (reference sequence). The CDR3 spells CASSIDGRGVSYNEQFF. For the CDR3, the DNA is TGTGCCAGTAGTATAGACGGCAGGGGGGTTTCCTACAATGAGCAGTTCTTC.

V is TRBV7-9 and J is TRBJ1-1, with D unclear. V was cut by 5 bases and J by 6 bases, with 7 bases left in between. The germline CDR1 and CDR2 sequences are SEHNR and FQNEAQ (reference sequence). The CDR3 length is 11 residues. The CDR3 spells CASSGRSEAFF. CDR3 DNA: TGTGCCAGCAGCGGAAGGTCTGAAGCTTTCTTT.

The chain has TRBV27 and TRBJ1-1; the D gene is possibly TRBD1 (6 bases). With 10 bases removed from V and 0 bases from J, the gap between germline ends came to 15 bases. The CDR3 has 14 amino acids. Germline CDR1 is MNHEY and CDR2 is SMNVEV (reference sequence). CDR3 region: CATRYREVNTEAFF. Written as DNA, the CDR3 is TGTGCCACTCGGTACAGGGAGGTGAACACTGAAGCTTTCTTT.